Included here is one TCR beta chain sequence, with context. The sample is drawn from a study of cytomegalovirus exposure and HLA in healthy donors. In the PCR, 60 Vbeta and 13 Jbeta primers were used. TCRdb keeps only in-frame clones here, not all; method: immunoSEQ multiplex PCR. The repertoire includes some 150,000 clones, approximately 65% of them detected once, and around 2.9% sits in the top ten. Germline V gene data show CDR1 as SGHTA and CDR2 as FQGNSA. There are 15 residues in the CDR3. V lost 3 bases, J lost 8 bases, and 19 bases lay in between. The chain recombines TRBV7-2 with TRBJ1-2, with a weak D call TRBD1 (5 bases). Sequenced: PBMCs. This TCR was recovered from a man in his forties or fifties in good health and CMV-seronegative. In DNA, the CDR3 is TGTGCCAGCAGCTTCTCCGGGGGGGAAGCTAAAGGCTACACCTTC. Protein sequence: CASSFSGGEAKGYTF.